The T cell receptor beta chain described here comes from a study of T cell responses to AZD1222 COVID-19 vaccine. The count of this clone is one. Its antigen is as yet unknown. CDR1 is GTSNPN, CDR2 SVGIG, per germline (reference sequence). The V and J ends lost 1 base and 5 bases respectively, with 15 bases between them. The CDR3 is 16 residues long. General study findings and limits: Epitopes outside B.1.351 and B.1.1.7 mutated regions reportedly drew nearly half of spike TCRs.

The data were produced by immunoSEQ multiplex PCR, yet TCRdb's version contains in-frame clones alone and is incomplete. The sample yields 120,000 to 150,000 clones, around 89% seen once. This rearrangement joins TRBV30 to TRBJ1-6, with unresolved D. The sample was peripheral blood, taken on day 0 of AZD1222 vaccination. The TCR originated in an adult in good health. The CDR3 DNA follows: TGTGCCTGGAGTGCAACTGGACGGACGAATAATTCACCCCTCCACTTT. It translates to CAWSATGRTNNSPLHF.